This paragraph covers one TCR beta chain sequence. Its antigen is unidentified. The repertoire was sequenced with immunoSEQ multiplex PCR; TCRdb's copy has only in-frame clones and lacks some. The table has some 640,000 clones, 70% to 90% seen once. This sample is drawn from a study of Ad26.COV2.S vaccination and SARS-CoV-2 variants. Across the study: Ad26.COV2.S arm of COV1001 included the donor. Study-wide results and limits: Similar non-spike TCR breadth was observed in recipients of vaccine and of placebo. Substantial post-vaccination breadth of spike-specific CD8+ and CD4+ T cell responses was reported.

Indicated treatment: roughly 18 received Ad26.COV2.S at low or high dose, single or two shots; several received placebo; per-sample allocation not given. The investigators took samples on day 63 after the first vaccine or placebo injection. An adult donor aged 18-55 years was enrolled in Boston. Germline assignment: CDR1 SGHKS and CDR2 YYEKEE (reference sequence). The CDR3 has 15 amino acids. V dropped 3 bases and J dropped 3 bases, with 12 bases sitting between them. This specimen consisted of peripheral blood, obtained in a trial of Ad26.COV2.S vaccine versus placebo. This sequence was found in a person aged 18 to 65 who received the Ad26.COV2.S COVID-19 vaccine or a placebo. The rearrangement joins TRBV5-5 to TRBJ2-2; D call uncertain. The CDR3 sequence: CASSSTEVDTGELFF. The CDR3 DNA is TGTGCCAGCAGCTCTACAGAGGTGGACACCGGGGAGCTGTTTTTT.